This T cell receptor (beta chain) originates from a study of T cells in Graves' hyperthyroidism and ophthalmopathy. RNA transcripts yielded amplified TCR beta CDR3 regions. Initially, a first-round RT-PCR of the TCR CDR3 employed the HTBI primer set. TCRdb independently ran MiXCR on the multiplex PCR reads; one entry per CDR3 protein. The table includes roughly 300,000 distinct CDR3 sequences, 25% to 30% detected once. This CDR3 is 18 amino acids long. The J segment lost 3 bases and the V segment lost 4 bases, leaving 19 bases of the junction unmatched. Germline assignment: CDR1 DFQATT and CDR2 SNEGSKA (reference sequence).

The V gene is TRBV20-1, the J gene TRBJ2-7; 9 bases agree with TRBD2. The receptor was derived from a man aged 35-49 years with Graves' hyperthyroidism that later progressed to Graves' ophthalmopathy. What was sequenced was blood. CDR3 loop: CSATPRLRGREGRYEQYF. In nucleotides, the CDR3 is TGCAGTGCTACCCCCCGTCTGAGGGGGCGGGAGGGACGCTACGAGCAGTACTTC.